Listed below are T cell receptor beta chains from one sample, sequenced in a study of T cell changes during pregnancy in multiple sclerosis. Profiled with immunoSEQ multiplex PCR; TCRdb holds only in-frame clones, not every one. The data show about 92,000 clones, around 92% seen once. The input for sequencing was peripheral blood, taken in the first trimester of pregnancy. Source of these receptors: a female donor with multiple sclerosis, enrolled in a pregnancy study. CDR3s include the opening cysteine and the closing phenylalanine or tryptophan. The D gene is left open where the match is weak. Clone size is stated in some rows and not others, as once, few, many or a class when expanded.

v_gene	j_gene	abundance	d_gene	CDR3aa	CDR3nt
TRBV5-1	TRBJ2-7	NA	NA	CASGPYRAGEQYF	TGCGCCAGCGGGCCGTACAGGGCTGGCGAGCAGTACTTC
TRBV28	TRBJ2-7	NA	NA	CASSPGSSYEQYF	TGTGCCAGCAGCCCCGGGAGCTCCTACGAGCAGTACTTC
TRBV5-1	TRBJ2-7	NA	TRBD1	CASSLRTGGYEQYF	TGCGCCAGCAGCCTACGGACAGGGGGCTACGAGCAGTACTTC
TRBV9	TRBJ2-2	NA	NA	CASSVEVGRRTGELFF	TGTGCCAGCAGCGTAGAGGTGGGGCGCCGGACCGGGGAGCTGTTTTTT
TRBV6-5	TRBJ2-5	NA	NA	CASSYSGRDQETQYF	TGTGCCAGCAGTTACTCTGGCAGGGATCAAGAGACCCAGTACTTC
TRBV5-8	TRBJ2-3	NA	TRBD2	CASSRGVKRTLTDTQYF	TGTGCCAGCAGCCGGGGGGTCAAGAGAACCCTCACAGATACGCAGTATTTT
TRBV10-1	TRBJ2-1	NA	TRBD2	CASSGGSSGTLPNEQFF	TGCGCCAGCAGTGGGGGGTCTAGCGGGACCCTCCCCAATGAGCAGTTCTTC
TRBV19	TRBJ1-2	NA	TRBD1	CASRRQGGSFAGYTF	TGTGCCAGTAGGAGACAGGGGGGTTCGTTCGCTGGCTACACCTTC
TRBV6-5	TRBJ2-1	NA	TRBD2	CATRPAGLAMGGQFF	TGTGCCACCCGCCCGGCCGGACTAGCGATGGGGGGACAGTTCTTC
TRBV4-1	TRBJ2-4	NA	NA	CASSQTLEQGNIQYF	TGCGCCAGCAGCCAAACCCTAGAGCAGGGAAACATTCAGTACTTC
TRBV4-1	TRBJ1-1	few	NA	CASSQYSGNTEAFF	TGCGCCAGCAGCCAATACTCCGGGAACACTGAAGCTTTCTTT
TRBV9	TRBJ2-1	NA	TRBD1	CASSLTAGQGYNEQFF	TGTGCCAGCAGCCTTACCGCGGGACAGGGCTACAATGAGCAGTTCTTC
TRBV19	TRBJ2-7	NA	TRBD1	CASSEPGQGAYEQYF	TGTGCCAGTAGCGAGCCCGGACAGGGGGCTTACGAGCAGTACTTC
TRBV7-2	TRBJ1-5	NA	TRBD1	CASSLSGQAPHSNQPQHF	TGTGCCAGCAGCTTGTCGGGACAGGCACCCCATAGCAATCAGCCCCAGCATTTT
TRBV9	TRBJ2-1	NA	NA	CASSPHYNEQFF	TGTGCCAGCAGCCCCCACTACAATGAGCAGTTCTTC
TRBV5-4	TRBJ2-1	NA	TRBD2	CASSLVGGPYNEQFF	TGTGCCAGCAGCTTGGTGGGAGGGCCCTACAATGAGCAGTTCTTC
TRBV29-1	TRBJ2-5	NA	TRBD1	CSVEQGAGQETQYF	TGCAGCGTTGAACAGGGGGCAGGCCAAGAGACCCAGTACTTC
TRBV5-1	TRBJ2-7	NA	TRBD2	CASSLGGTSGLAYEQYF	TGCGCCAGCAGCTTGGGCGGGACTAGCGGGCTCGCCTACGAGCAGTACTTC
TRBV2	TRBJ2-7	few	NA	CASSERQDLGVYEQYF	TGTGCCAGCAGTGAACGACAGGACCTGGGCGTCTACGAGCAGTACTTC
TRBV6-6	TRBJ2-4	NA	NA	CASSYFIGGLENIQYF	TGTGCCAGCAGTTACTTTATCGGGGGATTGGAAAACATTCAGTACTTC
TRBV14	TRBJ2-1	NA	TRBD2	CASSQDPRSSGSRGVNEQFF	TGTGCCAGCAGCCAAGACCCAAGATCTAGCGGGAGTCGCGGGGTCAATGAGCAGTTCTTC
TRBV4-3	TRBJ2-5	NA	TRBD2	CASSPGGLARETQYF	TGCGCCAGCAGCCCGGGGGGACTAGCTAGAGAGACCCAGTACTTC
TRBV19	TRBJ1-1	NA	TRBD1	CASIPGRQGGTEAFF	TGTGCCAGTATCCCCGGCAGACAGGGAGGCACTGAAGCTTTCTTT
TRBV6-4	TRBJ2-1	NA	TRBD2	CASSLAGDHNEQFF	TGTGCCAGCAGCCTAGCGGGAGACCACAATGAGCAGTTCTTC
TRBV29-1	TRBJ1-2	NA	NA	CSVGFYNYGYTF	TGCAGCGTTGGTTTCTATAACTATGGCTACACCTTC
TRBV27	TRBJ1-2	NA	NA	CASSLSWRSGYTF	TGTGCCAGCAGTTTATCGTGGAGGAGTGGCTACACCTTC
TRBV11-3	TRBJ2-1	NA	TRBD2	CASSLSSGREQFF	TGTGCCAGCAGCTTAAGTAGCGGGAGAGAGCAGTTCTTC
TRBV5-4	TRBJ2-7	NA	TRBD2	CASSSRAGVDEQYF	TGTGCCAGCAGCTCCCGAGCGGGAGTGGACGAGCAGTACTTC
TRBV19	TRBJ2-2	once	TRBD1	CASSGQGAAGELFF	TGTGCCAGTAGTGGACAGGGGGCTGCCGGGGAGCTGTTTTTT
TRBV6-6	TRBJ2-7	NA	NA	CASSYPGQEKAYEQYF	TGTGCCAGCAGTTACCCCGGACAAGAGAAGGCCTACGAGCAGTACTTC
TRBV7-6	TRBJ2-7	NA	NA	CASSRKGYEQYF	TGTGCCAGCAGCCGTAAGGGGTACGAGCAGTACTTC
TRBV28	TRBJ2-7	NA	TRBD2	CASSPWEGGRDEQYF	TGTGCCAGCAGTCCTTGGGAGGGCGGGAGAGACGAGCAGTACTTC
TRBV9	TRBJ1-1	NA	NA	CASSVGGRTEAFF	TGTGCCAGCAGCGTAGGGGGGAGGACTGAAGCTTTCTTT
TRBV28	TRBJ1-2	NA	NA	CASTPTRINYGYTF	TGTGCCAGCACTCCCACGAGAATTAACTATGGCTACACCTTC
TRBV19	TRBJ1-2	NA	TRBD1	CASNPTTGGHGYTF	TGTGCCAGTAATCCCACCACAGGGGGCCATGGCTACACCTTC
TRBV29-1	TRBJ2-2	NA	NA	CSVQRGTNTGELFF	TGCAGCGTCCAAAGGGGCACAAACACCGGGGAGCTGTTTTTT
TRBV27	TRBJ1-2	NA	TRBD1	CASSPGQGIGGYTF	TGTGCCAGCAGTCCCGGACAGGGGATCGGCGGCTACACCTTC
TRBV7-8	TRBJ1-1	NA	NA	CASSSFLNTEAFF	TGTGCCAGCAGCTCCTTCCTGAACACTGAAGCTTTCTTT
TRBV28	TRBJ1-3	NA	TRBD1	CASSGGRGPNTIYF	TGTGCCAGTTCAGGGGGCAGGGGGCCAAACACCATATATTTT
TRBV7-8	TRBJ1-1	NA	NA	CASSLAAGISAFF	TGTGCCAGCAGCTTAGCAGCAGGTATCTCAGCTTTCTTT
TRBV5-1	TRBJ2-1	NA	NA	CASSLKGGVNEQFF	TGCGCCAGCAGCTTAAAAGGGGGGGTCAATGAGCAGTTCTTC
TRBV6-1	TRBJ2-7	NA	NA	CASSEASVLYEQYF	TGTGCCAGCAGTGAGGCTAGCGTCCTCTACGAGCAGTACTTC
TRBV5-5	TRBJ1-5	NA	NA	CASSWTDSNQPQHF	TGTGCCAGCAGCTGGACAGATAGCAATCAGCCCCAGCATTTT
TRBV21-1	TRBJ2-1	once	NA	CASSKDSGEHNEQFF	TGTGCCAGCAGCAAGGATAGCGGGGAACACAATGAGCAGTTCTTC
TRBV2	TRBJ1-2	few	TRBD1	CAKGTAYGYTF	TGTGCCAAAGGGACAGCCTATGGCTACACCTTC
TRBV15	TRBJ2-5	NA	TRBD1	CATSRDQETGSQYF	TGTGCCACCAGCAGAGATCAAGAGACAGGGTCCCAGTACTTC
TRBV6-1	TRBJ2-1	NA	TRBD1	CAGAGQGYYNEQFF	TGTGCCGGGGCCGGACAGGGCTACTACAATGAGCAGTTCTTC
TRBV7-9	TRBJ2-7	once	NA	CASSPGTYEQYF	TGTGCCAGCAGCCCGGGGACCTACGAGCAGTACTTC
TRBV28	TRBJ2-3	NA	TRBD1	CASSRRDRRTDTQYF	TGTGCCAGCAGTCGCCGGGACAGACGCACAGATACGCAGTATTTT
TRBV19	TRBJ2-1	NA	NA	CASSMTGLSPYNEQFF	TGTGCCAGTAGTATGACGGGACTGTCGCCCTACAATGAGCAGTTCTTC
TRBV9	TRBJ1-2	NA	NA	CASSVGEGSGVGNYGYTF	TGTGCCAGCAGCGTAGGGGAGGGGTCAGGGGTCGGAAACTATGGCTACACCTTC
TRBV6-6	TRBJ2-3	once	NA	CASTAPGGTDTQYF	TGTGCCAGCACGGCCCCCGGGGGCACAGATACGCAGTATTTT
TRBV28	TRBJ1-4	NA	TRBD1	CASSSPGTGKEKLFF	TGTGCCAGCAGTTCCCCCGGGACAGGAAAAGAAAAACTGTTTTTT